This T cell receptor (beta chain) came from a study of blood T cell repertoires in COVID-19. The method was immunoSEQ multiplex PCR; TCRdb's version includes in-frame clones alone and lacks a portion of them. The table shows about 250,000 clones, with 85% to 90% occurring only once. This study enrolled people aged roughly 18 to 100 from approximately 25 US geographic areas. Researchers sorted participants into cohorts using their self-reported clinical history. With 5 bases clipped from V and 1 base from J, the junction kept 9 bases outside the gene matches. Germline V CDR1 and CDR2: MDHEN, SYDVKM. There are 16 residues in the CDR3.

Source material: PBMCs or T cells enriched from blood (not recorded which). The chain recombines TRBV28 with TRBJ2-7; 9 nucleotides align to TRBD2. This TCR was recovered from a man in his forties who had recovered from COVID-19. The CDR3 reads CASSETSGPVSYEQYF. In DNA form, the CDR3 reads TGTGCCAGCAGTGAAACTAGCGGGCCCGTTTCCTACGAGCAGTACTTC.